Detailed here is one T cell receptor beta chain. Its target is unknown. The V end was cut by 3 bases, the J end by 0 bases, with 8 bases between. In germline, CDR1 is SNHLY, CDR2 FYNNEI. The CDR3 is 14 amino acids. These data come from a study of vaccination and CD4 T cells after COVID-19. Study-wide results and caveats: Spike mono-reactivity was the property of 304 of 307 vaccine-specific clones in convalescent patients. A median of around 86% of reactive clones, in convalescent patients, became evident only post-vaccination.

The assay that was used to sequence DNA from cultured CD4+ T cells was the Oncomine TCR Beta short-read assay. From CD4+ T cells that had been cultured, genomic DNA was extracted. TCRdb independently ran MiXCR on the PCR reads; one entry per CDR3 protein. The data contain about 8,800 distinct CDR3 sequences, about 32% of them singletons. Treatment defined: roughly nine-day PBMC culture with coronavirus spike peptide pools or control peptides (ViraFEST assay). Researchers collected the unexposed donor's CD4+ T cells before the COVID-19 pandemic (2011-2018). Before TCRs were sequenced, ViraFEST expanded antigen-specific T cells with peptide pools.

The V gene is TRBV2, the J gene TRBJ1-2; D not resolved. The specimen was CD4+ T cells from blood, cultured in vitro. The TCR originated in a human donor in good health. The CDR3 nucleotides are TGTGCCAGCAGTGAGACGGGTACTAACTATGGCTACACCTTC. It specifies CASSETGTNYGYTF.